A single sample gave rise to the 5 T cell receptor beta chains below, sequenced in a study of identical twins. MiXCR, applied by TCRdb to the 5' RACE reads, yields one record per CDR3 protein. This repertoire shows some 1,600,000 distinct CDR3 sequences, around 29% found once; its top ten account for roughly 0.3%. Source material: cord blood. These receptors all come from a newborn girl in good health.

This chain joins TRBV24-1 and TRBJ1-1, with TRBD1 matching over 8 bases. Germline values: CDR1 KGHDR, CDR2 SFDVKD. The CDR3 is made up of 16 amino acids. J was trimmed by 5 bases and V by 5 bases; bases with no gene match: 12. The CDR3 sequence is CATSAVLRTGRTEAFF. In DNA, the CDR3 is TGTGCCACCAGTGCGGTTCTTCGGACAGGGAGGACTGAAGCTTTCTTT.

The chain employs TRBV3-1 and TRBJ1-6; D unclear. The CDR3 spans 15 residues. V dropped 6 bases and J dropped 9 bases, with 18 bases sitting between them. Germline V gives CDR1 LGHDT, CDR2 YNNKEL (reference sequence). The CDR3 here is CASSASTGVGSPLHF. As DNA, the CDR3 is TGTGCCAGCAGTGCCTCCACCGGTGTGGGTTCACCCCTCCACTTT.

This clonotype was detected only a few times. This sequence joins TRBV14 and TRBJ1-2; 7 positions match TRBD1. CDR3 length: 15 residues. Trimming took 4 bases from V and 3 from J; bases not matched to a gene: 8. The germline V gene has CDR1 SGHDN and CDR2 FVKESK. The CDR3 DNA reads TGTGCCAGCAGCCGAGCGGACAGGTCCTACTATGGCTACACCTTC. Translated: CASSRADRSYYGYTF.

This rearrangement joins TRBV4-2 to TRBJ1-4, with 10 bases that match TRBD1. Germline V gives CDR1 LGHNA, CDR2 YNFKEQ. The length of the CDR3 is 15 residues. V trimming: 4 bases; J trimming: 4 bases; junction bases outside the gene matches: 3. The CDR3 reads CASSPGTGVNEKLFF. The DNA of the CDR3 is TGTGCCAGCAGCCCGGGGACAGGGGTTAATGAAAAACTGTTTTTT.

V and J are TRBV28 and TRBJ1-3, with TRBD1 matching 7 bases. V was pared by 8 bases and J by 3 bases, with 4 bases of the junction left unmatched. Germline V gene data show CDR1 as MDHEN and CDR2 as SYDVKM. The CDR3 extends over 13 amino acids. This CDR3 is CASVGTDGNTIYF. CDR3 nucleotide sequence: TGTGCCAGCGTTGGGACAGATGGAAACACCATATATTTT.